This T cell receptor (beta chain) was recovered during a study of blood T cell repertoires in COVID-19. Overall study: Samples representing acute and convalescent COVID-19 were sourced from the United States, Italy and Spain.

The CDR3 runs to 16 residues. Germline CDR1 SGHVS, CDR2 FQNEAQ. With 2 bases removed from V and 7 bases from J, the gap between germline ends came to 18 bases. Profiled with immunoSEQ multiplex PCR; TCRdb holds only in-frame clones, not every one. This table has 300,000 to 350,000 clones, roughly 88% appearing once. Symptom resolution, clearance, or two negative PCRs marked the recovered donors of Cohort 3. This sequence originates from a man in his thirties or forties who had recovered from COVID-19. J is TRBJ2-1 and V is TRBV7-8; tentative D call: TRBD2 (6 bases). The sequenced sample was PBMCs or T cells enriched from blood (not recorded which). In DNA form, the CDR3 reads TGTGCCAGCAGCTTAAGTTTTGGCGGGGCGGTTAATGAGCAGTTCTTC. Translating it yields CASSLSFGGAVNEQFF.